The next 19 T cell receptor beta chains were all read from a single sample in a study of CD8 T cells in ankylosing spondylitis. A single record per CDR3 protein comes from TCRdb applying MiXCR to the 5' RACE reads. The sample shows about 220,000 distinct CDR3 sequences, 20% to 30% of them seen only once. The sequenced sample was blood, either unsorted or a sorted T cell fraction (not recorded which). These receptors were obtained from a male donor with ankylosing spondylitis or in good health (not recorded which).

This clonotype was seen ten or more times. The rearrangement joins TRBV5-6 to TRBJ2-2; D possibly corresponds to TRBD1 (6 bases). From germline, CDR1 is SGHDT and CDR2 YYEEEE. The length of the CDR3 is 15 residues. V lost 1 base to trimming and J lost 1 base, with 8 bases between them. CDR3 residues: CASSLSRGNTGELFF. CDR3 nucleotide sequence: TGTGCCAGCAGCTTGTCCAGGGGGAACACCGGGGAGCTGTTTTTT.

This clonotype was counted at least ten times. The genes are TRBV5-1 and TRBJ2-2; 7 bases align to TRBD2. This CDR3 region has 14 residues. Germline loops: CDR1 SGHRS, CDR2 YFSETQ. Trimming removed 4 bases from V and 4 bases from J; junction bases left unmatched: 4. The CDR3 DNA reads as TGCGCCAGCAGCGCGGGAGAAATCACCGGGGAGCTGTTTTTT. Protein sequence: CASSAGEITGELFF. The complete variable domain, with remaining parts taken from reference TRBV5-1 and TRBJ2-2, reads KAGVTQTPRYLIKTRGQQVTLSCSPISGHRSVSWYQQTPGQGLQFLFEYFSETQRNKGNFPGRFSGRQFSNSRSEMNVSTLELGDSALYLCASSAGEITGELFFGEGSRLTVL.

This rearrangement joins TRBV6-1 to TRBJ1-6, with D hard to call. Germline values: CDR1 MNHNS, CDR2 SASEGT. Trimming took off 5 bases at V and 3 bases at J, with 8 bases between the two ends. The CDR3 loop spans 14 amino acids. This CDR3 is CASSRLDYNSPLHF. Here the CDR3 DNA reads TGTGCCAGCAGTAGACTGGACTATAATTCACCCCTCCACTTT.

This clonotype was observed at least ten times. The gene calls are TRBV9 and TRBJ2-1; perhaps D is TRBD1 or TRBD2 (5 bases each). CDR3 length: 17 residues. Germline CDR1 and CDR2: SGDLS and YYNGEE. V was shortened by 0 bases and J by 2 bases, with 15 bases between the two germline ends. Here the CDR3 DNA reads TGTGCCAGCAGCGTAGGCGGAGTTGGGGGTACCTACAATGAGCAGTTCTTC. Translating it yields CASSVGGVGGTYNEQFF.

Only a few counts were recorded for this clonotype. The chain uses TRBV5-1 and TRBJ2-5; 7 bases fit TRBD2. This CDR3 region has 15 residues. J gave up 4 bases and V 0 bases, and 6 bases lay outside the gene matches. Germline CDR1 SGHRS, CDR2 YFSETQ. CDR3 protein: CASSLEGRGVETQYF. The CDR3 DNA is TGCGCCAGCAGCTTGGAGGGACGGGGGGTAGAGACCCAGTACTTC.

The V and J genes are TRBV20-1 and TRBJ2-1, with D tentatively TRBD1 (5 bases). The CDR3 consists of 12 residues. CDR1 is DFQATT, CDR2 SNEGSKA, per germline (reference sequence). The germline V and J ends were trimmed by 2 bases and 3 bases, with 5 bases remaining between them. CDR3 bases: TGCAGTGCTAGACAGGGCTACAATGAGCAGTTCTTC. Protein sequence: CSARQGYNEQFF.

In its sample, this clonotype was seen many times. The J gene is TRBJ2-1, the V gene TRBV12-3 or TRBV12-4, with TRBD2 matching 16 bases. The junction had 5 bases not matched to a gene; V was cut back by 6 bases and J by 6 bases. The CDR3 is made up of 16 amino acids. In DNA form, the CDR3 reads TGTGCCAGCAGCCCAGGGACTAGCGGGAGGGGCAATGAGCAGTTCTTC. The encoded protein is CASSPGTSGRGNEQFF.

This clonotype appeared many times. The J gene is TRBJ2-7, the V gene TRBV11-2; 7 nucleotides match TRBD2. Germline values: CDR1 SGHAT, CDR2 FQNNGV. V was clipped by 5 bases and J by 2 bases; unmatched bases: 9. This CDR3 region has 15 residues. The CDR3 is CASSTGTTSTYEQYF. CDR3 nucleotide sequence: TGTGCCAGCAGCACCGGGACTACATCTACCTACGAGCAGTACTTC.

This clonotype was seen repeatedly, ten times or more. The chain couples TRBV9 to TRBJ1-1; D gene unclear. Trimming removed 4 bases from V and 4 bases from J, with 14 bases in between. Germline V gene lookup returns CDR1 SGDLS and CDR2 YYNGEE. This CDR3 spans 14 amino acids. The CDR3: CASSTDGRSTEAFF. The CDR3 DNA follows: TGTGCCAGCAGCACCGATGGGAGGTCCACTGAAGCTTTCTTT.

This clonotype was seen many times. The chain links TRBV24-1 to TRBJ2-7, with 12 positions matching TRBD2. This CDR3 spans 16 amino acids. Germline assignment: CDR1 KGHDR and CDR2 SFDVKD. The trim removed 4 bases at V and 4 bases at J, leaving 7 bases unmatched. DNA for the CDR3: TGTGCCACCAGTGACTCGACTAGCGGGAGTTTATACGAGCAGTACTTC. This translates into CATSDSTSGSLYEQYF.

The table lists this clonotype with many counts. The chain uses TRBV7-2 and TRBJ2-3; D remains ambiguous. From germline, CDR1 is SGHTA and CDR2 FQGNSA. V lost 1 base, J lost 2 bases, and 7 bases lay in between. The CDR3 contains 14 residues. CDR3 DNA: TGTGCCAGCAGCTTAGTCCAGATCACAGATACGCAGTATTTT. This gives the protein CASSLVQITDTQYF.

There are a few counts of this clonotype. The V call is TRBV12-5, the J call TRBJ2-7; TRBD1 or TRBD2 may be the D gene (5 bases each). This CDR3 is 15 amino acids long. Germline V gene sequence: CDR1 LGHNT, CDR2 FRNRAP. Trimming left V 6 bases short and J 0 bases short, with 15 bases between. The DNA of the CDR3 is TGTGCTAGTGGGCAGGGACGGTTAAGCTCCTACGAGCAGTACTTC. The encoded protein is CASGQGRLSSYEQYF.

This clonotype was counted ten times or more. The rearrangement links TRBV20-1 to TRBJ2-4, with 10 bases that match TRBD1. This CDR3 spans 14 amino acids. From germline, CDR1 is DFQATT and CDR2 SNEGSKA (reference sequence). V dropped 4 bases and J dropped 4; count of bases not matched to a gene: 4. The CDR3 loop is CSAIPGQGKNIQYF. The CDR3 bases are TGCAGTGCTATACCGGGACAGGGGAAAAACATTCAGTACTTC.

This clonotype was counted at least ten times. The rearrangement uses TRBV4-2 and TRBJ2-5; 7 nucleotides agree with TRBD2. The CDR3 covers 17 residues. V was pared by 0 bases and J by 4 bases, with 11 bases of the junction left unmatched. Germline lookup yields CDR1 LGHNA and CDR2 YNFKEQ. The CDR3 DNA reads TGTGCCAGCAGCCAAGAGCGGTCGCTAGCGGTAGGAGAGACCCAGTACTTC. This translates into CASSQERSLAVGETQYF.

The V gene is TRBV10-2, the J gene TRBJ2-1; the D gene could be TRBD1 or TRBD2 (5 bases each). CDR1 and CDR2 (germline): WSHSY, SAAADI. Trimming took 3 bases from V and 5 from J, leaving 11 bases between them. The CDR3 runs 14 residues. This CDR3 reads CASSDWGSHNEQFF. The CDR3 bases are TGCGCCAGCAGTGATTGGGGGAGCCACAATGAGCAGTTCTTC.

This chain connects TRBV4-2 to TRBJ2-5, with D perhaps TRBD2 (5 bases). V lost 0 bases and J lost 5, with 13 bases in between. This CDR3 has 15 amino acids. Germline loops: CDR1 LGHNA, CDR2 YNFKEQ. In DNA, the CDR3 is TGTGCCAGCAGCCAAGATCTAGAGGGAGCGGAGACCCAGTACTTC. It codes for CASSQDLEGAETQYF.

In its sample, this clonotype was seen many times. The rearrangement uses TRBV12-3 or TRBV12-4 and TRBJ1-1, with D possibly being TRBD1 (6 bases). The CDR3 has 14 amino acids. Trimming removed 8 bases at V and 4 bases at J, with 17 bases between. The CDR3 is CASSKAGARTEAFF. DNA of the CDR3: TGTGCCAGCTCCAAAGCGGGGGCGCGCACTGAAGCTTTCTTT.

In this sample, this clonotype turned up many times. The rearrangement links TRBV5-1 to TRBJ2-1; 8 positions match TRBD2. J lost 5 bases, V lost 0 bases, and 7 bases had no gene match. Germline CDR1 is SGHRS and CDR2 is YFSETQ. The length of the CDR3 is 16 residues. CDR3 in amino acids: CASSLDMGLGNNEQFF. The CDR3 DNA is TGCGCCAGCAGCTTGGATATGGGACTAGGGAACAATGAGCAGTTCTTC.

As to this clonotype: With a much larger clone just one base away, this may be a read error. This chain links TRBV20-1 with TRBJ2-5; D not certain. Matching the DNA end better, TRBJ2-1 makes the J call doubtful. Germline V gene data show CDR1 as DFQATT and CDR2 as SNEGSKA (reference sequence). The CDR3 spans 13 residues. CDR3 residues: CSASVAPQETQFF. The CDR3 coding sequence is TGCAGTGCTAGTGTAGCACCGCAAGAGACCCAGTTCTTC.